This T cell receptor (beta chain) was identified in a study of cytomegalovirus exposure and HLA in healthy donors. The data were produced by immunoSEQ multiplex PCR, yet TCRdb's version contains in-frame clones alone and is incomplete. The table shows some 98,000 clones, with around 88% occurring only once. Germline CDR1 reads SGHNT; CDR2 reads YYREEE (reference sequence). Trimming took off 3 bases at V and 9 bases at J, with 16 bases between the two ends. The CDR3 has 14 amino acids. The receptor was isolated from a woman in her 30s in good health and CMV-seronegative. This chain connects TRBV5-4 to TRBJ2-1; possibly TRBD2 for D (5 bases). The sequencing input was PBMCs. CDR3 sequence (DNA): TGTGCCAGCAGCTACCCCCCGGGGAGAGGTGAGCAGTTCTTC. It is translated as CASSYPPGRGEQFF.